This TCR beta chain emerged from a study of OX40 agonist ivuxolimab in advanced cancers. Background on the study: A male proportion of 82.7% was recorded, with mean age approximately 57 years and range about 23 to 80.

Patients were ruled out by autoimmune disease history or systemic immunosuppression. The assay was immunoSEQ multiplex PCR, and TCRdb's table has in-frame clones only and misses some. This table holds 65,000 to 90,000 clones, under 95% found once. Study-level points and caveats: Partial responders at 0.1-3.0 mg/kg showed near-lowest clonal expansion.

This CDR3 region has 16 residues. Germline V gives CDR1 MNHEY, CDR2 SMNVEV (reference sequence). With 4 bases clipped from V and 4 bases from J, the junction kept 4 bases outside the gene matches. In the case of this clone: The antigen is unknown.

The sequences come from CD4+ or CD8+ T cells sorted from blood, collected in a trial of the OX40 agonist ivuxolimab. The gene calls are TRBV27 and TRBJ2-1; 13 bases are a match to TRBD2. The TCR was taken from an adult with an advanced solid tumor such as melanoma, head and neck, liver or kidney cancer. CDR3: CASSSGTSGVYNEQFF. The CDR3, as DNA: TGTGCCAGCAGTTCAGGGACTAGCGGGGTGTACAATGAGCAGTTCTTC.